The clone carrying this T cell receptor (beta chain) occurred many times. The germline gives CDR1 MNHEY, CDR2 SMNVEV (reference sequence). This CDR3 spans 16 amino acids. The V gene end was trimmed by 5 bases and the J gene end by 7 bases; junction bases not matched to a gene: 10. TCRdb reprocessed the RT-PCR reads with MiXCR, giving one entry per CDR3 protein. The data show around 700,000 distinct CDR3 sequences, with 13% to 15% seen just once and 3% to 4.5% held by the top ten. This sequence originates from a female donor in good health, serving as a healthy control. V and J are TRBV27 and TRBJ2-1; TRBD2 aligns across 11 bases. Sequencing was done on a sample of memory CD4+ T cells from blood. The CDR3: CASSAQLAGVGNEQFF. The CDR3 coding sequence is TGTGCCAGCAGTGCCCAACTAGCGGGAGTAGGAAATGAGCAGTTCTTC.